The 6 T cell receptor beta chains reported below all come from one sample, sequenced in a study of T-cell memory formation after mild COVID-19. TCRdb reprocessed the 5' RACE reads via MiXCR and lists one record per CDR3 protein. The sample includes about 130,000 distinct CDR3 sequences, 15% to 20% of them seen just once. Sequencing was performed on PBMCs or a T cell subset sorted from them (not recorded which). These receptors were collected from a man younger than 35 who had mild COVID-19 (a few samples of this study predate the infection). Cell type and time point are not known.

The chain uses TRBV5-8 and TRBJ1-6; D is uncertain. Deletions cut 5 bases from V and 10 bases from J, with 19 bases between. Germline-derived CDR1 and CDR2 are SGHTS and YDEGEE. The CDR3 consists of 15 residues. The CDR3 spells CASRLRARDRSPLHF. The DNA of the CDR3 is TGTGCCAGCAGGCTGCGTGCGAGAGACCGGTCACCCCTCCACTTT.

This clonotype came up many times. CDR3 DNA sequence: TGTGCCAGCAGCTTAAGGGAAGGAGAGACCCAGTACTTC. Translation: CASSLREGETQYF. The chain uses TRBV7-3 and TRBJ2-5, with no clear D. CDR3 size: 13 residues. The V gene lost 1 base and the J gene lost 4 bases, with 7 bases spanning the gap. The germline CDR1 and CDR2 sequences are SGHTA and FQGTGA. The complete variable domain, with remaining parts taken from reference TRBV7-3 and TRBJ2-5, reads GAGVSQTPSNKVTEKGKYVELRCDPISGHTALYWYRQSLGQGPEFLIYFQGTGAADDSGLPNDRFFAVRPEGSVSTLKIQRTERGDSAVYLCASSLREGETQYFGPGTRLLVL.

The chain combines TRBV19 with TRBJ2-1; a possible D gene is TRBD1 (6 bases). The CDR3 loop spans 15 amino acids. V lost 5 bases and J 7 bases, leaving 18 bases between the germline ends. Germline V lookup: CDR1 LNHDA, CDR2 SQIVND (reference sequence). CDR3 DNA: TGTGCCAGTAGTGCGACCCCCTACAGGGAGAATGAGCAGTTCTTC. Translating it yields CASSATPYRENEQFF.

V is TRBV20-1 and J is TRBJ1-1; D is unclear. V was trimmed by 5 bases and J by 1 base, leaving 11 bases between them. Germline V lookup: CDR1 DFQATT, CDR2 SNEGSKA (reference sequence). The CDR3 loop spans 13 amino acids. CDR3 protein: CSAPQLTNTEAFF. The CDR3 nucleotides are TGCAGTGCTCCACAGCTAACGAACACTGAAGCTTTCTTT.

This clonotype was found a few times. The rearrangement joins TRBV5-1 to TRBJ2-7; a possible D gene is TRBD2 (5 bases). The CDR3 is 14 residues long. The V gene's germline CDR1 is SGHRS and CDR2 YFSETQ. Between the trimmed V and J ends, which lost 2 bases and 2 bases, there was a span of 11 bases. CDR3 in amino acids: CASSFGLGTYEQYV. In DNA form, the CDR3 reads TGCGCCAGCAGCTTTGGACTTGGGACCTACGAGCAGTACGTC.

The chain links TRBV6-5 to TRBJ1-2; TRBD1 matches 9 bases. Unmatched junction bases numbered 3, after V lost 2 bases and J lost 5 bases. CDR1 and CDR2 from the germline V gene are MNHEY and SVGAGI. The CDR3 is 14 amino acids. For the CDR3, the DNA is TGTGCCAGCAGTTACCGGGACAGGGCTTATGGCTACACCTTC. The encoded protein is CASSYRDRAYGYTF.